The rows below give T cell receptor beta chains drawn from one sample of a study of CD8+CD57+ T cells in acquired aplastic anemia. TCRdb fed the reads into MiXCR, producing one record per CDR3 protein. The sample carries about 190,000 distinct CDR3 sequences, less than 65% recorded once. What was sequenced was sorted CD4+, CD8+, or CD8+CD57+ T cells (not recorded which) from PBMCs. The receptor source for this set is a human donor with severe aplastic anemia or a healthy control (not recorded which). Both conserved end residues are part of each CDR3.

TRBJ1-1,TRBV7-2,CASSLEDRVSFF
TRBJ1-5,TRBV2,CASCLGVGQPQHF
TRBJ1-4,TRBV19,CASNRGGREKLFF
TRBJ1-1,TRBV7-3,CASSLGSSLNTEAFF
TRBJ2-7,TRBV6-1,CASSGLGHSSYEQYF
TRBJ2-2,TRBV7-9,CASSIGRANTGELFF
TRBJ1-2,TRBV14,CASSQDGTGTEYGYTF
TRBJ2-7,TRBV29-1,CSVRRQGVHEQYF
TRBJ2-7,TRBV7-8,CASSLVLAGAMVYEQYF
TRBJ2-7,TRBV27,CASSFVYGAYEQYF
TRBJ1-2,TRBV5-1,CASSFDQNYGYTF
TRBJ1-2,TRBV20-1,CSALLELYGYTF
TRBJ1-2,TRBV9,CASSPRGAYGYTF
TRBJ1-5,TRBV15,CATRDRVSFQPQHF
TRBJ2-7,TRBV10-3,CATRDTGGEQYF
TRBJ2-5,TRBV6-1,CASSHRTSGEETQYF
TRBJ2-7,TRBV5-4,CASSPPPGQGYEQYF
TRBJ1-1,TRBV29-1,CSVDLRNTEAFF
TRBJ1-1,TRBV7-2,CASSLAGTETEAFF
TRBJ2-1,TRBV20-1,CSARGRGLSSYNEQFF
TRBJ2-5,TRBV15,CATSPGTWTERETQYF
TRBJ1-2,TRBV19,CASHDSTGDGYTF
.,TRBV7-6,CASSLLGRETQYF
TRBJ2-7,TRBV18,CASSLSASYEQYF
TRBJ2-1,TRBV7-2,CASSFSSGGANEQFF
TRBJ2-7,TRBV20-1,CSARDKGSYEQYF
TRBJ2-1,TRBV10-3,CASLAGEGNEQFF
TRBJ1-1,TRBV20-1,CSARGGAGGASNTEAFF
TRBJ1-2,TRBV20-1,CSAPVRGQGGDGYTF
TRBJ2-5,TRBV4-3,CASSRTGGSGETQYF
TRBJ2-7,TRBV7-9,CASSSPVRAPIYEQYF
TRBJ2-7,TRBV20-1,CSANGGGRGTAGNYEQYF
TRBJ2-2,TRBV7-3,CASSPTGSAGELFF
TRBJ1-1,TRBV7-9,CASTRAGDRAWGEAFF
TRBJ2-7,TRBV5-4,CASSSGTSGTWEQYF
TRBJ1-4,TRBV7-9,CASSSPGTGLEKLFF
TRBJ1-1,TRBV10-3,CAISEQSATEAFF
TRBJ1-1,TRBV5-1,CASSTTGGEYTEAFF
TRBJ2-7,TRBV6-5,CASSLTGIYEQYF
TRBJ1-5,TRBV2,CASSSGTDYNQPQHF
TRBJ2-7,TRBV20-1,CSAIGTRGEQYF
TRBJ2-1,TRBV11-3,CASSARDPNEQFF
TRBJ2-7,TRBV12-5,CASSSGRSSYEQYF
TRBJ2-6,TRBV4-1,CASSQESRGQPSLPGANVLTF
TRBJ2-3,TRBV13,CASSPDRSTDTQYF
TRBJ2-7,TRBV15,CATSSPMTGTGEQYF
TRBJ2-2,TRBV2,CASSESQRAGELFF
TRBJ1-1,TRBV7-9,CASKQGVQVEAFF
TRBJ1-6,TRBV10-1,CASSLSGRATSPLHF
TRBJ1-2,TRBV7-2,CASSSYTGTVKNYGYTF
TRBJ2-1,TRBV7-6,CASSRGQGVINEQFF
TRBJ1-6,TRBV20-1,CSATGGNSPLHF
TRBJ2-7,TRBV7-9,CASSYPGQGYEQYF
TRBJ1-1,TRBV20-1,CSARPPRGLAEAFF
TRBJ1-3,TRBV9,CASSVDPTRNLGNTIYF